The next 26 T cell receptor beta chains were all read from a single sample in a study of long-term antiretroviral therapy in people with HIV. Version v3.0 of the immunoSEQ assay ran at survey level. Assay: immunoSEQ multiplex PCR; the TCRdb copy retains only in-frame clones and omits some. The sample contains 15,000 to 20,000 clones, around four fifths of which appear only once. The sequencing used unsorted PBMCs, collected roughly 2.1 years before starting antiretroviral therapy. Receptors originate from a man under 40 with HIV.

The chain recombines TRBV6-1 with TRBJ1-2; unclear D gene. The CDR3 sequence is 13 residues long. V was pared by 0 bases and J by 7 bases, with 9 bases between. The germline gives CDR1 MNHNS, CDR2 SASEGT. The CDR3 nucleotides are TGTGCCAGCAGTGAAGCCGGGATAGGTGGCTACACCTTC. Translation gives CASSEAGIGGYTF.

The CDR3 nucleotides read TGTGCCAGCAGTTTATTGGGCCGGCGGAACACTGAAGCTTTCTTT. Its translation: CASSLLGRRNTEAFF. The chain links TRBV27 to TRBJ1-1, with no clear D. CDR3 length equals 15 residues. CDR1 is MNHEY and CDR2 is SMNVEV in the germline V gene (reference sequence). V lost 1 base and J 1 base, leaving 10 bases between the germline ends.

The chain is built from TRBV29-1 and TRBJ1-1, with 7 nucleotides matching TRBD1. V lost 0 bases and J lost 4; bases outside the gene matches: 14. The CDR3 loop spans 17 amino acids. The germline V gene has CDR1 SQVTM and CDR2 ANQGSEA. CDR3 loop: CSVEDLVQGWVGTEAFF. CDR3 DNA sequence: TGCAGCGTTGAAGATCTGGTACAGGGGTGGGTAGGCACTGAAGCTTTCTTT.

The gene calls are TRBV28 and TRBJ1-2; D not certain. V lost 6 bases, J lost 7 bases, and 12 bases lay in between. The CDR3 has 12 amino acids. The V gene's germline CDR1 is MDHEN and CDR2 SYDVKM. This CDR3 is CASSLVGTGYTF. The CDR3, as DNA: TGTGCCAGCAGCCTTGTGGGTACTGGCTACACCTTC.

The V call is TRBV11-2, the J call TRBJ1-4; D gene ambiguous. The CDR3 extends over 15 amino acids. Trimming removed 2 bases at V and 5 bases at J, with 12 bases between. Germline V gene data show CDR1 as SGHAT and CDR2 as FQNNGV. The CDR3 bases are TGTGCCAGCAGCTTATCTGGGAAGGCCAATGAAAAACTGTTTTTT. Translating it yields CASSLSGKANEKLFF.

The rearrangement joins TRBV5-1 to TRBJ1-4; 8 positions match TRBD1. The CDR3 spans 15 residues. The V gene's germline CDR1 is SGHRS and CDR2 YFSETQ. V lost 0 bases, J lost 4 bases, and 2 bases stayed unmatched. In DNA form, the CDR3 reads TGCGCCAGCAGCTTGGGGACAGGGAGTAATGAAAAACTGTTTTTT. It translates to CASSLGTGSNEKLFF.

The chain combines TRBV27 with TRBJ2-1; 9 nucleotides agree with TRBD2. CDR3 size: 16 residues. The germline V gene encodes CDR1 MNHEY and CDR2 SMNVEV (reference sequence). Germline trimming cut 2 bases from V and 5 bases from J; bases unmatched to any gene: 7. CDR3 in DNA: TGTGCCAGCAGTTTAGCGGGGGGGGCTGTGAACAATGAGCAGTTCTTC. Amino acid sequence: CASSLAGGAVNNEQFF.

Here the CDR3 DNA reads TGCGCCAGCAGCTTGGCCGGGGGTTACACTGAAGCTTTCTTT. Protein sequence: CASSLAGGYTEAFF. The rearrangement uses TRBV5-1 and TRBJ1-1, with D maybe TRBD1 (5 bases). With 0 bases removed from V and 3 bases from J, the gap between germline ends came to 9 bases. The CDR3 runs to 14 residues. In germline, CDR1 is SGHRS, CDR2 YFSETQ.

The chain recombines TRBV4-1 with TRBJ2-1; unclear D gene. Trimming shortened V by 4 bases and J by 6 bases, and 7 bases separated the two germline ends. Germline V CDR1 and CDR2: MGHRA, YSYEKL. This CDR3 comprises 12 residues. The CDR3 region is CASSLEGNEQFF. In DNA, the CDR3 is TGCGCCAGCAGCCTCGAAGGCAATGAGCAGTTCTTC.

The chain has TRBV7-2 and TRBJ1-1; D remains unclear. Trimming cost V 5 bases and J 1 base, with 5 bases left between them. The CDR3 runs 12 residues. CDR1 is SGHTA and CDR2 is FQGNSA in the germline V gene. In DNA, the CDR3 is TGTGCCAGCAGCCCAACGAACACTGAAGCTTTCTTT. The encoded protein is CASSPTNTEAFF.

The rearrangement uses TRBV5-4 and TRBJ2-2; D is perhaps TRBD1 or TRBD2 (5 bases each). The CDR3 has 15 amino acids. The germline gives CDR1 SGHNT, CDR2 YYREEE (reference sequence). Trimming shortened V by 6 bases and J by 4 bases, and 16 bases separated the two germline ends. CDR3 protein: CASTPGAGSTGELFF. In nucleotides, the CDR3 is TGTGCCAGCACTCCCGGGGCGGGCAGCACCGGGGAGCTGTTTTTT.

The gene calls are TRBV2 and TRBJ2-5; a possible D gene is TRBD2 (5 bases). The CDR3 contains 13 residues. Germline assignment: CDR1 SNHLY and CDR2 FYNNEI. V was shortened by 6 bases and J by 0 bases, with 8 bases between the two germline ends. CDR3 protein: CASRLTNQETQYF. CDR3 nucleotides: TGTGCCAGCAGGCTGACTAACCAAGAGACCCAGTACTTC.

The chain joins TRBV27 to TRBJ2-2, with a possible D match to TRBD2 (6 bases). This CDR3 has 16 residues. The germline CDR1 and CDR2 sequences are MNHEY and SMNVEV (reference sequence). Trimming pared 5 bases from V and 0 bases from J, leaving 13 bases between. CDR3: CASSKWGRSNTGELFF. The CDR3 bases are TGTGCCAGCAGTAAGTGGGGGAGGTCGAACACCGGGGAGCTGTTTTTT.

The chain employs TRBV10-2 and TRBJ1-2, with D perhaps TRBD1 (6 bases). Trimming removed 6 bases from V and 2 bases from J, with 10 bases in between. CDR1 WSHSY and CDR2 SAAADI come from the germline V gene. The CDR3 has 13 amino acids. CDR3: CASRQGPNYGYTF. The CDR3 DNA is TGCGCCAGCAGACAGGGTCCCAACTATGGCTACACCTTC.

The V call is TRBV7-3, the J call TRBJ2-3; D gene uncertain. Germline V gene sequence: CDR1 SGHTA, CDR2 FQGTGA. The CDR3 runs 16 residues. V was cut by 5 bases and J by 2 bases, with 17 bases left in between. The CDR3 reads CASSPESSVATDTQYF. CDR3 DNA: TGTGCCAGCAGCCCCGAATCGTCGGTCGCCACAGATACGCAGTATTTT.

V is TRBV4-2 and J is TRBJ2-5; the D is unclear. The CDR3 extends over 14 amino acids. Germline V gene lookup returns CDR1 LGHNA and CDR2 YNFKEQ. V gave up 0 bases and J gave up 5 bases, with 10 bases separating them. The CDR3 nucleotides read TGTGCCAGCAGCCAAGAGCGGACCCACGAGACCCAGTACTTC. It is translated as CASSQERTHETQYF.

This CDR3 reads CASSLSENTEAFF. Here the CDR3 DNA reads TGTGCCAGCAGCTTAAGTGAGAACACTGAAGCTTTCTTT. V gene TRBV11-2 combines with J gene TRBJ1-1; no clear D gene. V dropped 2 bases and J dropped 1 base, with 5 bases sitting between them. The germline gives CDR1 SGHAT, CDR2 FQNNGV. The CDR3 runs 13 residues. Full variable domain (remainder filled in from reference TRBV11-2 and TRBJ1-1): EAGVAQSPRYKIIEKRQSVAFWCNPISGHATLYWYQQILGQGPKLLIQFQNNGVVDDSQLPKDRFSAERLKGVDSTLKIQPAKLEDSAVYLCASSLSENTEAFFGQGTRLTVV.

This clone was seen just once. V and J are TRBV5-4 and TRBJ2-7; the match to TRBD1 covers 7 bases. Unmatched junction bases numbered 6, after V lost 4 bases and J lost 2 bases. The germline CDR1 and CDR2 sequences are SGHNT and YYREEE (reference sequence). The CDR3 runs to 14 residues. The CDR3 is CASSAAQGAYEQYF. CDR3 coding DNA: TGTGCCAGCAGCGCTGCCCAGGGGGCCTACGAGCAGTACTTC.

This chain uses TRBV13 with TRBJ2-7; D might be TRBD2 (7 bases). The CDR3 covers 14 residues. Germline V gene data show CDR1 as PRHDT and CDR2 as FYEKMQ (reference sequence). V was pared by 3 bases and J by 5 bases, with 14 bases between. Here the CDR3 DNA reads TGTGCCAGCAGCTTCTCGGGGGCGGGAGACGAGCAGTACTTC. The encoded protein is CASSFSGAGDEQYF.

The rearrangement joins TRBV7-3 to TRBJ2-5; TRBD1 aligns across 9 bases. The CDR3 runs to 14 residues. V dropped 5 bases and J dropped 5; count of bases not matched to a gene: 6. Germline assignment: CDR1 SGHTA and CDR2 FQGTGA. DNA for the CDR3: TGTGCCAGCAGCCCGGACAGGGGAGTGGAGACCCAGTACTTC. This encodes CASSPDRGVETQYF.

The DNA of the CDR3 is TGTGCCAGCAGTTACTCGGCCGACGCCTACGAGCAGTACTTC. Translating gives CASSYSADAYEQYF. V usage is TRBV6-5 and J usage is TRBJ2-7; no clear D gene. The V and J ends lost 0 bases and 2 bases respectively, with 8 bases between them. Germline lookup yields CDR1 MNHEY and CDR2 SVGAGI. The CDR3 sequence is 14 residues long.

The CDR3 loop reads CASSTGQGAIGELFF. CDR3 nucleotide sequence: TGTGCCAGCAGCACAGGACAGGGGGCGATCGGGGAGCTGTTTTTT. This sequence joins TRBV7-9 and TRBJ2-2, with 11 bases aligning to TRBD1. The CDR3 has 15 amino acids. Germline V gene data show CDR1 as SEHNR and CDR2 as FQNEAQ (reference sequence). V shed 5 bases, J shed 7 bases, and the junction held 6 bases outside the gene matches.

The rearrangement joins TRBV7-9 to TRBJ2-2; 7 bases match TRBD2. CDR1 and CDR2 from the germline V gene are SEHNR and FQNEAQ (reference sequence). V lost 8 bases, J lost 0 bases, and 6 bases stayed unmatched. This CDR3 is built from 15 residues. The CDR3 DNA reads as TGTGCCAGCGGACCGACTAGCACGAACACCGGGGAGCTGTTTTTT. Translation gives CASGPTSTNTGELFF.

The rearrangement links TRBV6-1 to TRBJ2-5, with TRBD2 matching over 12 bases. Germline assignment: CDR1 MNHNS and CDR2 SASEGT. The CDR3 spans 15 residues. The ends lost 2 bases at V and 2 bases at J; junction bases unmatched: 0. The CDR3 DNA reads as TGTGCCAGCAGTGAACTAGCGGGGGGGCAAGAGACCCAGTACTTC. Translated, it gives CASSELAGGQETQYF.

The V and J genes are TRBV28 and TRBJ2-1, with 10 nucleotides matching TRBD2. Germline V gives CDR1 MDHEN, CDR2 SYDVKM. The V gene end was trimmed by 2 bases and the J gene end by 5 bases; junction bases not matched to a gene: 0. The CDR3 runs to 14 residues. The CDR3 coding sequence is TGTGCCAGCAGTTTAACTAGCGGGGACAATGAGCAGTTCTTC. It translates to CASSLTSGDNEQFF.

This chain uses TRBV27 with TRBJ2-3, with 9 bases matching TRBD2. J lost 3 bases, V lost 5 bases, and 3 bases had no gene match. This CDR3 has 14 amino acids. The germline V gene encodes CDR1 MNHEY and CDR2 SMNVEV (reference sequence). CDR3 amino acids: CASSRAGGTDTQYF. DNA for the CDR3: TGTGCCAGCAGTCGGGCGGGAGGGACAGATACGCAGTATTTT.